The 19 T cell receptor beta chains in this list originate from one sample, sequenced in a study of T cells in localized non-small cell lung cancer. The assay was immunoSEQ multiplex PCR, and TCRdb's table has in-frame clones only and misses some. The sample has approximately 46,000 clones; 80% to 85% are singletons. This specimen consisted of peripheral blood mononuclear cells, obtained before any cancer treatment. Receptors originate from a man aged 40 to 75 with stage III lung adenocarcinoma.

This sequence joins TRBV11-2 and TRBJ2-3, with no clear D. V lost 5 bases to trimming and J lost 2 bases, with 11 bases between them. The CDR3 contains 14 residues. Germline assignment: CDR1 SGHAT and CDR2 FQNNGV. The CDR3 loop reads CASSSRPFTDTQYF. The CDR3 DNA is TGTGCCAGCAGCAGCCGGCCGTTCACAGATACGCAGTATTTT.

The gene calls are TRBV11-2 and TRBJ2-1; D is possibly TRBD1 (5 bases). This CDR3 comprises 15 residues. Per the germline V gene, CDR1 is SGHAT and CDR2 is FQNNGV. V gave up 7 bases and J gave up 0 bases, with 13 bases separating them. CDR3 amino acids: CASNRQTRSYNEQFF. The CDR3 bases are TGTGCCAGCAACAGACAGACCCGCTCCTACAATGAGCAGTTCTTC.

This rearrangement joins TRBV2 to TRBJ2-6; possibly TRBD1 or TRBD2 for D (5 bases each). The V gene's germline CDR1 is SNHLY and CDR2 FYNNEI. With 2 bases removed from V and 2 bases from J, the gap between germline ends came to 10 bases. The CDR3 has 16 amino acids. This CDR3 reads CASSEQGPTGANVLTF. In DNA form, the CDR3 reads TGTGCCAGCAGTGAACAGGGACCCACTGGGGCCAACGTCCTGACTTTC.

The rearrangement links TRBV13 to TRBJ2-7, with no clear D. CDR1 and CDR2 (germline): PRHDT, FYEKMQ (reference sequence). This CDR3 is built from 14 residues. Trimming took off 0 bases at V and 2 bases at J, with 8 bases between the two ends. The CDR3 DNA reads TGTGCCAGCAGCTTAGGGGCAGGTCCCTACGAGCAGTACTTC. It specifies CASSLGAGPYEQYF. Looking up the rest from reference TRBV13 and TRBJ2-7 gives the full variable domain: AAGVIQSPRHLIKEKRETATLKCYPIPRHDTVYWYQQGPGQDPQFLISFYEKMQSDKGSIPDRFSAQQFSDYHSELNMSSLELGDSALYFCASSLGAGPYEQYFGPGTRLTVT.

The rearrangement uses TRBV6-5 and TRBJ2-7, with D perhaps matching TRBD1 (6 bases). CDR3 length: 15 residues. CDR1 is MNHEY, CDR2 SVGAGI, per germline. The germline V and J ends were trimmed by 4 bases and 1 base, with 14 bases remaining between them. In DNA form, the CDR3 reads TGTGCCAGCAGTTCTACGGACAGTTTGTCCTACGAGCAGTACTTC. Amino acid sequence: CASSSTDSLSYEQYF.

J is TRBJ1-2 and V is TRBV6-5; D ambiguous. The CDR3 loop spans 12 amino acids. The germline V gene encodes CDR1 MNHEY and CDR2 SVGAGI. V lost 8 bases, J lost 8 bases, and 15 bases lay in between. The CDR3 bases are TGTGCCAGCTGGTCTATAGGTTGGGGCTACACCTTC. Its translation is CASWSIGWGYTF.

Only a few counts were recorded for this clone. The V gene is TRBV27, the J gene TRBJ2-3; perhaps TRBD2 as D (6 bases). V was clipped by 5 bases and J by 6 bases, with 15 bases between them. Germline V gene data show CDR1 as MNHEY and CDR2 as SMNVEV (reference sequence). CDR3 size: 14 residues. CDR3 amino acids: CASSRDFSGDTQYF. In nucleotides, the CDR3 is TGTGCCAGCAGTCGGGACTTCTCAGGGGATACGCAGTATTTT.

This chain links TRBV11-2 with TRBJ2-1, with D perhaps matching TRBD1 (6 bases). CDR3 length: 15 amino acids. Germline values: CDR1 SGHAT, CDR2 FQNNGV. The V and J ends lost 1 base and 2 bases respectively, with 9 bases between them. The CDR3 sequence: CASSLGRGTYNEQFF. CDR3 in DNA: TGTGCCAGCAGCTTAGGCAGGGGCACCTACAATGAGCAGTTCTTC.

The chain joins TRBV6-5 to TRBJ1-6; 7 positions match TRBD1. V gave up 6 bases and J gave up 9 bases; unmatched junction bases: 8. The CDR3 consists of 14 residues. Germline CDR1 reads MNHEY; CDR2 reads SVGAGI. The CDR3 coding sequence is TGTGCCAGCAGATTAGGGACAGCCTCTTCACCCCTCCACTTT. Protein product: CASRLGTASSPLHF.

This clone was counted once. V gene TRBV2 combines with J gene TRBJ2-6; possible D gene TRBD1, 5 bases. Per the germline V gene, CDR1 is SNHLY and CDR2 is FYNNEI. Trimming removed 4 bases at V and 2 bases at J, with 15 bases between. This CDR3 is built from 17 residues. In DNA form, the CDR3 reads TGTGCCAGCAGTGGATCCACGACAGCAACTGGGGCCAACGTCCTGACTTTC. Its protein is CASSGSTTATGANVLTF. Supplemented by reference TRBV2 and TRBJ2-6, the full variable domain reads EPEVTQTPSHQVTQMGQEVILRCVPISNHLYFYWYRQILGQKVEFLVSFYNNEISEKSEIFDDQFSVERPDGSNFTLKIRSTKLEDSAMYFCASSGSTTATGANVLTFGAGSRLTVL.

The rearrangement links TRBV6-1 to TRBJ1-6, with 8 bases aligning to TRBD1. V shed 9 bases, J shed 6 bases, and the junction held 7 bases outside the gene matches. This CDR3 comprises 14 residues. CDR1 and CDR2 (germline): MNHNS, SASEGT. The CDR3 spells CASDATGGNSPLHF. Here the CDR3 DNA reads TGTGCCAGTGATGCTACAGGGGGTAATTCACCCCTCCACTTT.

The rearrangement links TRBV4-1 to TRBJ2-2, with D possibly called TRBD1 or TRBD2 (5 bases each). Germline V lookup: CDR1 MGHRA, CDR2 YSYEKL. Deletions cut 1 base from V and 6 bases from J, with 15 bases between. This CDR3 spans 16 amino acids. The CDR3 here is CASSQGFGVGAGELFF. DNA of the CDR3: TGCGCCAGCAGCCAAGGGTTCGGGGTAGGGGCCGGGGAGCTGTTTTTT.

The CDR3 is CASSPTSGYYEQYF. The CDR3 coding sequence is TGTGCCAGCTCACCGACTAGCGGATACTACGAGCAGTACTTC. The V gene is TRBV18, the J gene TRBJ2-7; 9 bases match TRBD2. Germline V gene lookup returns CDR1 KGHSH and CDR2 LQKENI. CDR3 length equals 14 residues. Trimming took 3 bases from V and 3 from J; bases not matched to a gene: 3.

The CDR3 nucleotides are TGTGCCAGCAGCGCTATCGGGGTATCCTACGAGCAGTACTTC. This codes for CASSAIGVSYEQYF. This chain uses TRBV11-1 with TRBJ2-7; a weak D match, TRBD2 (5 bases). The CDR3 has 14 amino acids. V lost 5 bases and J 1 base, leaving 12 bases between the germline ends. Germline V gene sequence: CDR1 SGHAT, CDR2 FQDESV (reference sequence).

This sequence joins TRBV5-6 and TRBJ1-2; 8 bases match TRBD1. The germline CDR1 and CDR2 sequences are SGHDT and YYEEEE. With 6 bases clipped from V and 10 bases from J, the junction kept 8 bases outside the gene matches. The CDR3 has 12 amino acids. CDR3 region: CASTPGTGYYTF. In nucleotides, the CDR3 is TGTGCCAGCACCCCCGGGACAGGCTACTACACCTTC.

This chain connects TRBV10-1 to TRBJ2-3; D perhaps matches TRBD1 (6 bases). The germline V gene encodes CDR1 WNHNN and CDR2 SYGVQD (reference sequence). Trimming took off 4 bases at V and 4 bases at J, with 12 bases between the two ends. The CDR3 is made up of 14 amino acids. DNA for the CDR3: TGCGCCAGCAGTGCAGGCACAGGGCCAGATACGCAGTATTTT. This translates into CASSAGTGPDTQYF.

The rearrangement uses TRBV6-5 and TRBJ2-7; 8 nucleotides match TRBD2. The CDR3 runs to 13 residues. With V trimmed by 6 bases and J by 2 bases, 3 bases remained unmatched. CDR1 and CDR2 (germline): MNHEY, SVGAGI. CDR3 loop: CASRSSGAYEQYF. DNA of the CDR3: TGTGCCAGCAGGAGTAGCGGGGCCTACGAGCAGTACTTC.

J is TRBJ2-5 and V is TRBV30, with D uncertain. V lost 0 bases, J lost 6 bases, and 8 bases lay in between. CDR3 size: 12 residues. Germline V gene lookup returns CDR1 GTSNPN and CDR2 SVGIG (reference sequence). The CDR3 sequence is CAWSVERKTQYF. The CDR3 nucleotides are TGTGCCTGGAGTGTAGAACGGAAGACCCAGTACTTC. Full variable domain (outside the CDR3, taken from reference TRBV30 and TRBJ2-5): SQTIHQWPATLVQPVGSPLSLECTVEGTSNPNLYWYRQAAGRGLQLLFYSVGIGQISSEVPQNLSASRPQDRQFILSSKKLLLSDSGFYLCAWSVERKTQYFGPGTRLLVL.

The chain has TRBV19 and TRBJ1-1; D call uncertain. V was trimmed by 0 bases and J by 7 bases, leaving 12 bases between them. This CDR3 is 14 amino acids long. Germline values: CDR1 LNHDA, CDR2 SQIVND (reference sequence). The CDR3 bases are TGTGCCAGTAGTATAGAAGGAAGCAGAATTGAAGCTTTCTTT. Its translation: CASSIEGSRIEAFF.